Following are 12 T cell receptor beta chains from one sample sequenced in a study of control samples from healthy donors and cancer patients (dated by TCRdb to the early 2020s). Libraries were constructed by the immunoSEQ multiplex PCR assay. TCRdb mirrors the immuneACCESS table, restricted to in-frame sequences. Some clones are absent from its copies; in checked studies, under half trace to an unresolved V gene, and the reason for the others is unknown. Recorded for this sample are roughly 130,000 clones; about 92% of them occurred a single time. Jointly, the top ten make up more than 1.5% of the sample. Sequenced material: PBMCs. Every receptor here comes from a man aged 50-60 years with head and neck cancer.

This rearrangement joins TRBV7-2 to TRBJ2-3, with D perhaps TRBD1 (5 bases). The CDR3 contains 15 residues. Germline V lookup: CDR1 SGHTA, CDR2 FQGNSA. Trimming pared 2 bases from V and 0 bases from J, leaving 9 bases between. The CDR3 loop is CASSLYRSSTDTQYF. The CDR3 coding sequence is TGTGCCAGCAGCTTATACAGGTCTAGCACAGATACGCAGTATTTT.

In DNA form, the CDR3 reads TGTGCCTGGAGCAGACAGGTGAACACTGAAGCTTTCTTT. Its protein product is CAWSRQVNTEAFF. The genes are TRBV30 and TRBJ1-1; D is perhaps TRBD1 (6 bases). CDR1 and CDR2 (germline): GTSNPN, SVGIG (reference sequence). The CDR3 covers 13 residues. V gave up 3 bases and J gave up 0 bases, with 8 bases separating them. Full variable domain (outside the CDR3, taken from reference TRBV30 and TRBJ1-1): SQTIHQWPATLVQPVGSPLSLECTVEGTSNPNLYWYRQAAGRGLQLLFYSVGIGQISSEVPQNLSASRPQDRQFILSSKKLLLSDSGFYLCAWSRQVNTEAFFGQGTRLTVV.

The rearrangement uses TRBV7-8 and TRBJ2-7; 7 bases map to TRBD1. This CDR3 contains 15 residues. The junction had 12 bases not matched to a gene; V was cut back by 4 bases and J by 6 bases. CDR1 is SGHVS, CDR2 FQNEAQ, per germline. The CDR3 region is CASSSDMQGVGEQYF. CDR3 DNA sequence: TGTGCCAGCAGCTCCGACATGCAGGGGGTTGGCGAGCAGTACTTC.

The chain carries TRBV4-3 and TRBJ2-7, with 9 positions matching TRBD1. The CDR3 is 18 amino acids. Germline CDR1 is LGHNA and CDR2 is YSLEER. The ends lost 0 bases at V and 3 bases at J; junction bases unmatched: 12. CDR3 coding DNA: TGCGCCAGCAGCCAAGAACTAACTTTAGGGACAGGGCTCTACGAGCAGTACTTC. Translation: CASSQELTLGTGLYEQYF.

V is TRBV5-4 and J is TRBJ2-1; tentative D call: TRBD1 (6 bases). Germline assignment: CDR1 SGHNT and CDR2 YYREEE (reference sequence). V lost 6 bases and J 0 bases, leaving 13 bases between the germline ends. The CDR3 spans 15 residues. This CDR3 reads CASTLRGSSYNEQFF. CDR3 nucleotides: TGTGCCAGCACCCTAAGGGGGAGCTCCTACAATGAGCAGTTCTTC. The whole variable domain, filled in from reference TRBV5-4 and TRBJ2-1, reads ETGVTQSPTHLIKTRGQQVTLRCSSQSGHNTVSWYQQALGQGPQFIFQYYREEENGRGNFPPRFSGLQFPNYSSELNVNALELDDSALYLCASTLRGSSYNEQFFGPGTRLTVL.

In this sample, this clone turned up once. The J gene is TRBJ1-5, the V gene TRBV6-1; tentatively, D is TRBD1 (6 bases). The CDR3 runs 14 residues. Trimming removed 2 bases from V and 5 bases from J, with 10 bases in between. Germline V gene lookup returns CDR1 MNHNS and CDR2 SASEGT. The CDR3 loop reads CASSEQGLDQPQHF. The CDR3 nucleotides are TGTGCCAGCAGTGAACAGGGGTTAGATCAGCCCCAGCATTTT.

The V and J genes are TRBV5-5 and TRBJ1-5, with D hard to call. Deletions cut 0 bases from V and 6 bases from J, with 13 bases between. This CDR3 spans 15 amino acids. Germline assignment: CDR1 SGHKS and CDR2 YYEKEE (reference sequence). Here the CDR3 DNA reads TGTGCCAGCAGCTTGGATATAGGGATGGTTCAGCCCCAGCATTTT. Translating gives CASSLDIGMVQPQHF.

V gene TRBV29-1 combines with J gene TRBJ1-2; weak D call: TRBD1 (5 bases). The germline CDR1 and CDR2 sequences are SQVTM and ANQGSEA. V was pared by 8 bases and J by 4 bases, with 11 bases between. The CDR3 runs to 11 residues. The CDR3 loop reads CSFWGGYGYTF. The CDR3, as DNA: TGCAGCTTCTGGGGGGGCTATGGCTACACCTTC.

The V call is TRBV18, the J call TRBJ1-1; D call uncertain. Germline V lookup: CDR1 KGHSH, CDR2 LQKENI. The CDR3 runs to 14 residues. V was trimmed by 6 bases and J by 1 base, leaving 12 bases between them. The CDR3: CASSSTRQNTEAFF. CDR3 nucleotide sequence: TGTGCCAGCTCTTCGACTAGACAGAACACTGAAGCTTTCTTT.

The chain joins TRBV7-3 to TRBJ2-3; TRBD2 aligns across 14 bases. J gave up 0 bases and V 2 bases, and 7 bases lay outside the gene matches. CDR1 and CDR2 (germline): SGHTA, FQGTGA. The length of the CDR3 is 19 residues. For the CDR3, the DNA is TGTGCCAGCAGCTTAGTCGGGACTAGCGGGGGCCTGAGCACAGATACGCAGTATTTT. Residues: CASSLVGTSGGLSTDTQYF.

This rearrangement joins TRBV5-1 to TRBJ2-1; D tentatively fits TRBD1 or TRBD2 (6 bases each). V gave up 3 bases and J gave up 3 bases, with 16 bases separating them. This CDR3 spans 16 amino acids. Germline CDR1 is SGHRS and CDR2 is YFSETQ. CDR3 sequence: CASSWGASLFYNEQFF. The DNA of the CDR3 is TGCGCCAGCAGCTGGGGGGCGTCGTTATTCTACAATGAGCAGTTCTTC. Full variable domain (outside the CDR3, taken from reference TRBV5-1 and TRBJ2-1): KAGVTQTPRYLIKTRGQQVTLSCSPISGHRSVSWYQQTPGQGLQFLFEYFSETQRNKGNFPGRFSGRQFSNSRSEMNVSTLELGDSALYLCASSWGASLFYNEQFFGPGTRLTVL.

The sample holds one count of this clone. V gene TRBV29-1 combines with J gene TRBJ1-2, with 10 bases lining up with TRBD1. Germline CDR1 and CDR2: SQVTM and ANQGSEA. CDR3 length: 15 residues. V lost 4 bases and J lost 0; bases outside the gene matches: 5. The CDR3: CSVVTGTGANYGYTF. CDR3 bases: TGCAGCGTTGTTACCGGGACAGGGGCTAACTATGGCTACACCTTC.